This T cell receptor (beta chain) was sequenced for a study of graft-versus-host responses after intestinal transplantation. The overall study: Transplant recipients had multivisceral, liver-intestinal, or isolated intestinal grafts. Anti-thymocyte globulin served as induction for all recipients, who then took tacrolimus and steroids for about three years.

This CDR3 has 14 residues. The germline V gene encodes CDR1 SGDLS and CDR2 YYNGEE. Losses at the gene ends were 4 bases for V and 8 bases for J; bases not matched to a gene: 9. This clone was seen a single time. Its target is not known. Findings of the study overall: Maximum circulating GvH clone levels tracked with early post-transplant HvG decreases. The study found high graft-versus-host to host-versus-graft clonal ratios in allografts of patients with graft-donor T cell macrochimerism.

Method: immunoSEQ multiplex PCR; TCRdb's copy keeps in-frame clones and lacks some. Of some 120,000 clones in the sample, more than 85% are singletons; the top ten hold under 1.5%. This specimen was unstimulated CD8+ T cells sorted from spleen or lymph node cells, taken before transplant. The sequence was collected from a human donor who was the organ donor for an intestinal transplant. V usage is TRBV9 and J usage is TRBJ2-1; TRBD2 matches 7 bases. The CDR3 is CASSPTARGDEQFF. In nucleotides, the CDR3 is TGTGCCAGCAGCCCTACAGCCCGGGGGGATGAGCAGTTCTTC.